This T cell receptor (beta chain) was captured by sequencing in a study of blood T cell repertoires in COVID-19. Overall study context: Spain, Italy and the United States supplied samples that represented acute and convalescent COVID-19. The cDNA or gDNA used as material had been derived from T cells, B-cell-depleted T cells, or PBMCs.

The ends lost 4 bases at V and 7 bases at J; junction bases unmatched: 4. The CDR3 runs to 14 residues. Germline assignment: CDR1 SGDLS and CDR2 YYNGEE. As handled by the study authors: Nucleated cell counts were estimated from reference gene primer amplification. The repertoire was sequenced with immunoSEQ multiplex PCR; TCRdb's copy has only in-frame clones and lacks some. Clone size and the V and J calls come from that table; the DNA yielded D and trimming. The sample contains roughly 670,000 clones, around 89% of which appear only once. This clone was found once. The sample has other DNA sequences that encode this CDR3 too.

Specimen: peripheral blood. This TCR came from a woman under 30 with acute or convalescent COVID-19. The chain employs TRBV9 and TRBJ1-6, with TRBD1 matching over 8 bases. This chain's CDR3 is CASSPDRGNSPLHF. In DNA form, the CDR3 reads TGTGCCAGCAGCCCTGACAGGGGAAATTCACCCCTCCACTTT. Based on the CDR3 plus reference TRBV9 and TRBJ1-6, the full variable domain is DSGVTQTPKHLITATGQRVTLRCSPRSGDLSVYWYQQSLDQGLQFLIQYYNGEERAKGNILERFSAQQFPDLHSELNLSSLELGDSALYFCASSPDRGNSPLHFGNGTRLTVT.